A single sample gave rise to the 6 T cell receptor beta chains below, sequenced in a study of early T cells in non-severe SARS-CoV-2 infection. TCRdb re-analysed the 5' RACE reads in MiXCR, keeping a single row per CDR3 protein. The table has around 78,000 distinct CDR3 sequences, around 9.1% seen once. The input for sequencing was whole blood, taken at baseline. These receptors were taken from an adult who was a healthcare worker with PCR-confirmed SARS-CoV-2 infection or an uninfected control (not recorded which).

This clonotype was picked up a small number of times. The chain combines TRBV9 with TRBJ2-7; 8 bases fit TRBD1. In germline, CDR1 is SGDLS, CDR2 YYNGEE. The CDR3 is made up of 14 amino acids. V lost 4 bases and J lost 6; bases outside the gene matches: 9. The DNA of the CDR3 is TGTGCCAGCAGCCCCCGGACAGGGATCGGCGAGCAGTACTTC. It encodes CASSPRTGIGEQYF.

The chain uses TRBV19 and TRBJ2-7, with 9 positions matching TRBD2. With 3 bases clipped from V and 6 bases from J, the junction kept 6 bases outside the gene matches. The germline V gene has CDR1 LNHDA and CDR2 SQIVND (reference sequence). The CDR3 has 14 amino acids. The CDR3 here is CASSIWTSDLEQYF. The CDR3 DNA follows: TGTGCCAGTAGTATCTGGACTAGCGACCTCGAGCAGTACTTC.

In this sample, this clonotype turned up many times. The V and J genes are TRBV7-2 and TRBJ2-3; TRBD1 matches 7 bases. In germline, CDR1 is SGHTA, CDR2 FQGNSA. V was pared by 5 bases and J by 7 bases, with 9 bases of the junction left unmatched. This CDR3 has 14 amino acids. The CDR3 protein is CASSLGGVGNTQYF. The CDR3, as DNA: TGTGCCAGCAGCCTAGGGGGCGTTGGCAATACGCAGTATTTT.

A few counts support this clonotype. V gene TRBV3-1 combines with J gene TRBJ2-7; D remains ambiguous. From germline, CDR1 is LGHDT and CDR2 YNNKEL (reference sequence). V lost 6 bases to trimming and J lost 6 bases, with 9 bases between them. CDR3 size: 11 residues. The CDR3 protein is CASSSQREQYF. The CDR3 DNA reads as TGTGCCAGCAGTTCCCAGCGCGAGCAGTACTTC.

In its sample, this clonotype was seen a few times. V usage is TRBV5-1 and J usage is TRBJ1-5, with D uncertain. Per the germline V gene, CDR1 is SGHRS and CDR2 is YFSETQ. The CDR3 covers 13 residues. Trimming removed 4 bases at V and 5 bases at J, with 10 bases between. The CDR3 protein is CASSPIPDQPQHF. CDR3 coding DNA: TGCGCCAGCAGCCCGATCCCGGATCAGCCCCAGCATTTT.

The CDR3 nucleotides read TGCGCCAGCAGTGAAAGGGGCCTCAATTCACCCCTCCACTTT. Protein: CASSERGLNSPLHF. V usage is TRBV10-2 and J usage is TRBJ1-6, with D possibly being TRBD1 (5 bases). The CDR3 covers 14 residues. V lost 3 bases to trimming and J lost 7 bases, with 10 bases between them. Looked up from germline, CDR1 is WSHSY and CDR2 is SAAADI.